These T cell receptor beta chains were read from a single sample in a study of breast tumors, draining lymph nodes, adjacent tissues. TCRdb used MiXCR to reprocess the multiplex PCR reads, holding one entry per CDR3 protein. This sample yields around 250,000 distinct CDR3 sequences, of which 34% are seen a single time; 3% to 4.5% belongs to the top ten. Sequenced input: axillary lymph node tissue. The receptors here all came from a female donor with breast cancer. Some clones in this sample may be carry-over from other donors' samples. Each CDR3 is given with its conserved first and last residue. Fields, in order: clone size, V gene, D gene, J gene, CDR3 DNA, CDR3 protein. D genes are given only for firm matches. Clone size is shown for a subset of rows, as once, few, many or a class of expanded clone.

few	TRBV7-8	TRBD1	TRBJ2-1	TGTGCCAGCACCCATTCCGGCGCGACAGGGGGTTCGAGTGAGCAGTTCTTC	CASTHSGATGGSSEQFF
many	TRBV4-1	NA	TRBJ1-4	TGCGCCAGCAGCCAAGAGAACAGATCTAATGAAAAACTGTTTTTT	CASSQENRSNEKLFF
many	TRBV7-7	NA	TRBJ1-6	TGTGCTAGCAGCTTAGGGGGGGATTCACCCCTCCACTTT	CASSLGGDSPLHF
many	TRBV6-5	NA	TRBJ2-5	TGTGCCAGCAGTCAGGTTCCCGGGACCCAGTACTTC	CASSQVPGTQYF
NA	TRBV6-4	NA	TRBJ2-3	TGTGCCAGCAGTTACAGCAGGGACACAGATACGCAGTATTTT	CASSYSRDTDTQYF
many	TRBV20-1	NA	TRBJ2-1	TGCAGTGCTAGAGACAGGAACTCCTACAATGAGCAGTTCTTC	CSARDRNSYNEQFF
many	TRBV7-9	NA	TRBJ1-2	TGTGCCAGCAGCTTGGGGGGGGGAGCCTATGGCTACACCTTC	CASSLGGGAYGYTF
once	TRBV9	NA	TRBJ1-4	TGTGCCAGCAGCGTAGAAGACCGGGTAGAGGGAAAACTGTTTTTT	CASSVEDRVEGKLFF
many	TRBV30	NA	TRBJ1-5	TGTGCCTGGAGTCGAGCAGGGAATCAGCCCCAGCATTTT	CAWSRAGNQPQHF
NA	TRBV25-1	NA	TRBJ1-2	TGTGCTAGAGAACAGCCTGGCTCCTATGGCTACACCTTC	CAREQPGSYGYTF
few	TRBV7-2	NA	TRBJ2-4	TGTGCCAGCAGCCCCTCGCGTTTCGCCAAAAACATTCAGTACTTC	CASSPSRFAKNIQYF
NA	TRBV6-4	NA	TRBJ2-2	TGTGCCAGCAGGTACGGGGAGCTGTTTTTT	CASRYGELFF
few	TRBV6-4	NA	TRBJ2-7	TGTGCCAGCAGTCACTGGGCCGGAGCTAGCTCCTACGAGCAGTACTTC	CASSHWAGASSYEQYF
NA	TRBV14	NA	TRBJ1-1	TGTGCCAGCAGCCAGTGGGTCGGCACTGAAGCTTTCTTT	CASSQWVGTEAFF
many	TRBV10-3	NA	TRBJ1-1	TGTGCCATCAGTGAGTGGCAGGGAGCTTTCTTT	CAISEWQGAFF
few	TRBV28	TRBD1	TRBJ2-7	TGTGCCAGCAGTTTGACAGGGACGACCTACGAGCAGTACTTC	CASSLTGTTYEQYF
many	TRBV7-9	NA	TRBJ1-3	TGTGCCAGCAGCTTAGCGAACACAGTGTCTGGAAACACCATATATTTT	CASSLANTVSGNTIYF
few	TRBV28	TRBD1	TRBJ2-7	TGTGCCAGCACTTTGACAGGGGTTCCCTACGAGCAGTACTTC	CASTLTGVPYEQYF
few	TRBV6-6	TRBD1	TRBJ2-2	TGTGCCAGCAGTTACCCCGGACAGGGGAGGAAGGGGGAGCTGTTTTTT	CASSYPGQGRKGELFF
few	TRBV10-3	NA	TRBJ2-7	TGTGCCATCAGTGGGACAAACTACGAGCAGTACTTC	CAISGTNYEQYF
NA	TRBV5-5	TRBD1	TRBJ2-7	TGTGCCAGCAGCCTGACAGGGGATAGCTCCTACGAGCAGTACTTC	CASSLTGDSSYEQYF
NA	TRBV2	NA	TRBJ2-3	TGTGCCAGCAACCCCGACTTGGGTGCCCAGTATTTT	CASNPDLGAQYF
NA	TRBV20-1	NA	TRBJ2-2	TGCAGTGCTAGTAGGGGGAACGGGGAGCTGTTTTTT	CSASRGNGELFF
NA	TRBV6-2/TRBV6-3	NA	TRBJ2-1	TGTGCCAGCAGCACAAGGTTATCGGTGAACAATGAGCAGTTCTTC	CASSTRLSVNNEQFF
NA	TRBV13	NA	TRBJ2-5	TGTGCCAGCAGCTATCGCGGGGCCCAAGAGACCCAGTACTTC	CASSYRGAQETQYF
few	TRBV9	NA	TRBJ1-5	TGTGCCAGCAGCGTAGACATAGGGTCCCAGCCCCAGCCTTTT	CASSVDIGSQPQPF
many	TRBV10-2	NA	TRBJ2-1	TGCGCCAGCAGACTCGGGACCGATTCCTACAATGAGCAGTTCTTC	CASRLGTDSYNEQFF
NA	TRBV19	NA	TRBJ1-6	TGTGCCAGCGCCAGGGAGGGTGGGGGTTTTTCACCCCTCCACTTT	CASAREGGGFSPLHF
many	TRBV5-5	NA	TRBJ2-7	TGTGCCAGCAGCTTTCATTTACGACAGACCTACGAGCAGTACTTC	CASSFHLRQTYEQYF
few	TRBV20-1	NA	TRBJ2-1	TGCAGTGCTAGAGATCCGGTGGGGGGTAATGAGCAGTTCTTC	CSARDPVGGNEQFF
many	TRBV7-9	NA	TRBJ1-4	TGTGCCAGCAGCTTATCCCGGGGCCGCATCGGGGATGAAAAACTGTTTTTT	CASSLSRGRIGDEKLFF
NA	TRBV2	TRBD1	TRBJ2-7	TGTGCCAGCAGGGTAATGGGACAGGGGGCCTACGAGCAGTACTTC	CASRVMGQGAYEQYF
once	TRBV20-1	NA	TRBJ1-5	TGCAGTGCTAGCGGGGCCGGGGGGGGCAGGGGTTGCAATCAGCCCCAGCATTTT	CSASGAGGGRGCNQPQHF
many	TRBV5-1	TRBD2	TRBJ2-2	TGCGCCAGCAGCTTACAGGGACTAGCGGGAGCCGGGGAGCTGTTTTTT	CASSLQGLAGAGELFF
many	TRBV6-6	TRBD1	TRBJ2-7	TGTGCCTGCTCGCCGGGACAGGCCTACGAGCAGTACTTC	CACSPGQAYEQYF
many	TRBV5-1	TRBD1	TRBJ1-4	TGCGCCAGCAGCTTACAGGGGCTTAGGGAAAAACTGTTTTTT	CASSLQGLREKLFF
many	TRBV20-1	TRBD2	TRBJ2-7	TGCAGTGCTGGACTAGCGTCTTCCTACGAGCAGTACTTC	CSAGLASSYEQYF
NA	TRBV15	NA	TRBJ1-6	TGTGCCACCAGCCGAGATAGCTCCTATAATTCACCCCTCCACTTT	CATSRDSSYNSPLHF
NA	TRBV7-8	NA	TRBJ1-6	TGTGCCAGCAGCTTAGGGAGCAATCAGCCCCTCCACTTT	CASSLGSNQPLHF
once	TRBV30	TRBD1	TRBJ1-1	TGTGCCTGGAGAGGACAGGGGTCCACTGAAGCTTTCTTT	CAWRGQGSTEAFF
few	TRBV15	TRBD1	TRBJ1-6	TGTGCTAGAGTTCAGGGGGCGCCTTCACCCCTCCACTTT	CARVQGAPSPLHF